The clone carrying this TCR beta chain was detected only a few times. Sample time point: sample taken at primary tumor resection. Sequencing of whole RNA from tumor, nontumor lung or frozen PBMC involved no sorting. The donors comprised 60 to 85 untreated early-stage non-small cell lung cancer patients. CDR3 length: 17 residues. CDR1 is SEHNR, CDR2 FQNEAQ, per germline (reference sequence). V shed 5 bases, J shed 0 bases, and the junction held 9 bases outside the gene matches. TCR cDNA molecules were tagged individually, and each one carried a unique molecular identifier. TCRdb reprocessed the 5' RACE reads with MiXCR, giving one entry per CDR3 protein. The data hold roughly 75,000 distinct CDR3 sequences, with roughly 15% observed a single time. This sample was taken from a study of spatial heterogeneity in lung cancer.

This chain links TRBV7-9 with TRBJ1-3; TRBD1 matches at 8 bases. The sequences come from PBMCs, collected at surgery. This receptor was identified in a male donor with early-stage non-small cell lung cancer. The DNA of the CDR3 is TGTGCCAGCAGCCAAGGGACAGGTACTATCTCTGGAAACACCATATATTTT. Its translation is CASSQGTGTISGNTIYF.